One sample yielded the 15 T cell receptor beta chains listed below, sequenced in a study of cytomegalovirus exposure and HLA in healthy donors. PCR amplification relied on 60 Vbeta primers (plus 13 Jbeta primers). Clones were read by immunoSEQ multiplex PCR, and TCRdb kept only the in-frame ones, dropping some. The sample lists roughly 110,000 clones, around 74% occurring once. Source material: PBMCs. The receptor source for this set is a woman in her forties in good health and CMV-seropositive.

For the CDR3, the DNA is TGCGCCAGCAGCTTGGGGCCCAGCGGGGGGGACACAGATACGCAGTATTTT. It codes for CASSLGPSGGDTDTQYF. The chain is built from TRBV5-1 and TRBJ2-3, with 10 bases matching TRBD2. CDR1 is SGHRS, CDR2 YFSETQ, per germline. This CDR3 region has 17 residues. V lost 0 bases, J lost 2 bases, and 6 bases stayed unmatched.

CDR3 loop: CASSSQTSTDTQYF. CDR3 nucleotides: TGCGCCAGCAGCTCGCAAACTAGCACAGATACGCAGTATTTT. This chain connects TRBV5-1 to TRBJ2-3; D remains unclear. Germline CDR1 SGHRS, CDR2 YFSETQ. This CDR3 contains 14 residues. Trimming shortened V by 3 bases and J by 0 bases, and 8 bases separated the two germline ends.

This rearrangement joins TRBV4-2 to TRBJ2-3, with 9 bases fitting TRBD2. In germline, CDR1 is LGHNA, CDR2 YNFKEQ. J was trimmed by 1 base and V by 8 bases; bases with no gene match: 10. The CDR3 is 16 residues long. The CDR3 protein is CASGRGLAGGTDTQYF. In nucleotides, the CDR3 is TGTGCCAGCGGTCGAGGGTTAGCGGGGGGCACAGATACGCAGTATTTT.

As concerns this clone: Within the sample, other DNA sequences also encode this same CDR3. The chain couples TRBV7-8 to TRBJ1-5; TRBD1 agrees at 7 bases. CDR1 and CDR2 (germline): SGHVS, FQNEAQ. The V and J ends lost 0 bases and 6 bases, in that order; junction bases with no gene match: 5. The CDR3 covers 15 residues. Written as DNA, the CDR3 is TGTGCCAGCAGCTTAGCTAGGACAGGTGGTCAGCCCCAGCATTTT. It yields the protein CASSLARTGGQPQHF.

This clone appeared once. V is TRBV6-1 and J is TRBJ1-5; no clear D gene. The V end was cut by 1 base, the J end by 10 bases, with 8 bases between. The CDR3 covers 12 residues. The germline V gene has CDR1 MNHNS and CDR2 SASEGT. The CDR3 sequence: CASSEGASPQHF. As DNA, the CDR3 is TGTGCCAGCAGTGAAGGAGCCTCCCCCCAGCATTTT.

The chain links TRBV5-1 to TRBJ2-1, with D possibly TRBD1 on 6 matching bases. The CDR3 loop spans 15 amino acids. V dropped 0 bases and J dropped 7 bases, with 14 bases sitting between them. From germline, CDR1 is SGHRS and CDR2 YFSETQ. The CDR3: CASSLGPGRGNEQFF. CDR3 nucleotides: TGCGCCAGCAGCTTGGGTCCGGGCAGGGGAAATGAGCAGTTCTTC.

Only a few counts were recorded for this clone. The chain recombines TRBV15 with TRBJ1-4; 7 bases map to TRBD1. The CDR3 consists of 13 residues. Germline CDR1 LNHNV, CDR2 YYDKDF (reference sequence). V gave up 5 bases and J gave up 8 bases; unmatched junction bases: 5. The CDR3 DNA is TGTGCCACCAGCTCGCTAGGGGGCGAAAAACTGTTTTTT. It encodes CATSSLGGEKLFF.

The rearrangement links TRBV7-2 to TRBJ2-3, with 7 bases that match TRBD2. The CDR3 covers 15 residues. V was pared by 6 bases and J by 6 bases, with 12 bases of the junction left unmatched. Per the germline V gene, CDR1 is SGHTA and CDR2 is FQGNSA. The CDR3 coding sequence is TGTGCCAGCAGTTTGGGGGGGATCCACGCGGATACGCAGTATTTT. Its translation: CASSLGGIHADTQYF. Full variable domain (remainder filled in from reference TRBV7-2 and TRBJ2-3): GAGVSQSPSNKVTEKGKDVELRCDPISGHTALYWYRQSLGQGLEFLIYFQGNSAPDKSGLPSDRFSAERTGGSVSTLTIQRTQQEDSAVYLCASSLGGIHADTQYFGPGTRLTVL.

For the CDR3, the DNA is TGTGCCAGCAGCGGGCAGGGAACCGGGGAGCTGTTTTTT. It specifies CASSGQGTGELFF. This chain joins TRBV5-4 and TRBJ2-2, with D perhaps matching TRBD1 (5 bases). The V and J ends lost 4 bases and 5 bases respectively, with 9 bases between them. Germline assignment: CDR1 SGHNT and CDR2 YYREEE (reference sequence). This CDR3 spans 13 amino acids.

CDR3 nucleotides: TGTGCCAGCAGTAGGACAGGGAATGGCTACACCTTC. Its translation: CASSRTGNGYTF. The chain links TRBV6-1 to TRBJ1-2, with 8 bases identical to TRBD1. This CDR3 contains 12 residues. Trimming took 5 bases from V and 6 from J; bases not matched to a gene: 2. Per the germline V gene, CDR1 is MNHNS and CDR2 is SASEGT.

This clone has more than one count but fewer than ten. The chain uses TRBV5-1 and TRBJ2-7; weak D call: TRBD1 (6 bases). The V gene's germline CDR1 is SGHRS and CDR2 YFSETQ. Trimming cost V 0 bases and J 4 bases, with 11 bases left between them. The CDR3 loop spans 14 amino acids. CDR3 in amino acids: CASSLATGSYEQYF. The CDR3 coding sequence is TGCGCCAGCAGCTTGGCCACAGGGAGTTACGAGCAGTACTTC.

The rearrangement uses TRBV10-2 and TRBJ2-7, with 7 bases identical to TRBD1. The CDR3 length is 12 residues. CDR1 and CDR2 (germline): WSHSY, SAAADI. Germline trimming cut 6 bases from V and 3 bases from J; bases unmatched to any gene: 2. As DNA, the CDR3 is TGCGCCAGCAGCCGGGACAGCTACGAGCAGTACTTC. Its translation: CASSRDSYEQYF.

This clone has a single count. This chain connects TRBV4-2 to TRBJ2-3; 13 nucleotides align to TRBD2. Germline V lookup: CDR1 LGHNA, CDR2 YNFKEQ. The CDR3 runs to 17 residues. The J segment lost 7 bases and the V segment lost 1 base, leaving 8 bases of the junction unmatched. CDR3 DNA: TGTGCCAGCAGCCAAGCCCCAACTAGCGGGGGGGCCTATACGCAGTATTTT. It encodes CASSQAPTSGGAYTQYF.

The V gene is TRBV19, the J gene TRBJ2-3; D is undetermined. This CDR3 spans 13 amino acids. Germline V CDR1 and CDR2: LNHDA, SQIVND (reference sequence). The V end lost 3 bases, the J end lost 1 base, and 5 bases lay between the germline ends. The CDR3 nucleotides read TGTGCCAGTAGTATCCTACGCACAGATACGCAGTATTTT. Translating it yields CASSILRTDTQYF.

This chain connects TRBV27 to TRBJ2-3; D is unresolved. The CDR3 has 14 residues. Trimming removed 3 bases at V and 2 bases at J, with 9 bases between. CDR1 and CDR2 (germline): MNHEY, SMNVEV (reference sequence). This CDR3 reads CASSFGSLTDTQYF. In nucleotides, the CDR3 is TGTGCCAGCAGTTTTGGCAGTCTCACAGATACGCAGTATTTT.